This T cell receptor beta chain was profiled in a study of T cell clones after liver transplantation. The germline V gene encodes CDR1 MGHDK and CDR2 SYGVNS. This CDR3 has 15 amino acids. The germline V and J ends were trimmed by 7 bases and 2 bases, with 14 bases remaining between them. TCRdb's copy holds only in-frame clones and misses some; the assay was immunoSEQ multiplex PCR. The sample consists of about 75,000 clones, approximately 81% of them appearing once. Sequenced material: CD4+ T cells from blood, taken less than 50 months after liver transplant. The chain uses TRBV25-1 and TRBJ1-4; D is undetermined. This TCR was recovered from a human patient who received a liver transplant. Some T cells may be provided by the graft donor. DNA for the CDR3: TGTGCCAGCACAGGACTATCGGGCACTAATGAAAAACTGTTTTTT. As protein: CASTGLSGTNEKLFF.